These 14 T cell receptor beta chains share one sample of origin, sequenced in a study of identical twins. One entry per CDR3 protein results from TCRdb running MiXCR on the 5' RACE reads. The data hold 650,000 to 800,000 distinct CDR3 sequences, with 8.6% observed a single time. In addition, the sample was reused for a study of yellow fever vaccine responses in identical twins.

The specimen was PBMCs. The source of these receptors is a woman under 30 in good health.

This chain links TRBV14 with TRBJ1-1; D might be TRBD1 (5 bases). This CDR3 region has 14 residues. Deletions cut 5 bases from V and 6 bases from J, with 16 bases between. The germline gives CDR1 SGHDN, CDR2 FVKESK. CDR3 protein: CASSANQGYAEAFF. CDR3 sequence (DNA): TGTGCCAGCAGCGCAAATCAGGGTTACGCTGAAGCTTTCTTT.

This chain joins TRBV24-1 and TRBJ2-1; D perhaps matches TRBD2 (7 bases). This CDR3 comprises 15 residues. Germline CDR1 is KGHDR and CDR2 is SFDVKD. V gave up 1 base and J gave up 7 bases, with 13 bases separating them. The CDR3 nucleotides are TGTGCCACCAGTGATTTAATGGGGGGGCGGAATGAGCAGTTCTTC. Translating gives CATSDLMGGRNEQFF.

This clonotype was counted between two and nine times. The chain combines TRBV14 with TRBJ1-5, with D perhaps matching TRBD1 (5 bases). In germline, CDR1 is SGHDN, CDR2 FVKESK. The length of the CDR3 is 16 residues. Deletions cut 4 bases from V and 6 bases from J, with 19 bases between. This CDR3 reads CASSPTGGARVQPQHF. In DNA, the CDR3 is TGTGCCAGCAGCCCCACCGGTGGGGCGAGGGTTCAGCCCCAGCATTTT.

The V gene is TRBV12-3 or TRBV12-4, the J gene TRBJ2-3; 11 positions agree with TRBD2. The CDR3 runs to 19 residues. V lost 11 bases to trimming and J lost 7 bases; unmatched junction nucleotides: 26. In DNA form, the CDR3 reads TGTGCCCGCGCCCTACGGCTAGCGGGGGGCCGGGTGAACCTAAATACGCAGTATTTT. Amino acid sequence: CARALRLAGGRVNLNTQYF.

The table lists this clonotype with a few counts. This chain uses TRBV10-3 with TRBJ1-6; D gene ambiguous. Germline CDR1 and CDR2: ENHRY and SYGVKD. The length of the CDR3 is 15 residues. V was cut by 0 bases and J by 7 bases, with 10 bases left in between. In DNA form, the CDR3 reads TGTGCCATCAGTGAGTCACCGGTGAGGAATTCACCCCTCCACTTT. As protein: CAISESPVRNSPLHF.

The V and J genes are TRBV2 and TRBJ1-6; D ambiguous. The CDR3 contains 18 residues. Looked up from germline, CDR1 is SNHLY and CDR2 is FYNNEI. The CDR3, as DNA: TGTACCTTCACCCTGTTCACAGCAGGAAGCTCCTATAATTCACCCCTCCACTTT. This sequence encodes CTFTLFTAGSSYNSPLHF.

This clonotype turned up a few times. CDR3 in DNA: TGTGCCAGCAGTTACCTCTCGGGGGTAAGCGACGAGCAGTACTTC. It codes for CASSYLSGVSDEQYF. The chain is built from TRBV27 and TRBJ2-7; TRBD2 is a possible D gene (6 bases). V shed 4 bases and J shed 5 bases, with 18 bases lying between them. Germline lookup yields CDR1 MNHEY and CDR2 SMNVEV (reference sequence). The CDR3 is made up of 15 amino acids.

This clonotype was counted many times. The chain carries TRBV7-3 and TRBJ2-3; D unresolved. Trimming took off 5 bases at V and 4 bases at J, with 10 bases between the two ends. The CDR3 loop spans 13 amino acids. Germline values: CDR1 SGHTA, CDR2 FQGTGA. CDR3 sequence reads: CASSQMGADTQYF. For the CDR3, the DNA is TGTGCCAGCAGCCAAATGGGCGCAGATACGCAGTATTTT.

The gene calls are TRBV15 and TRBJ2-5, with D uncertain. Deletions cut 6 bases from V and 7 bases from J, with 12 bases between. Germline V gene lookup returns CDR1 LNHNV and CDR2 YYDKDF (reference sequence). The CDR3 loop spans 12 amino acids. CDR3 protein: CATRNRKGTQYF. DNA of the CDR3: TGTGCCACCAGGAATCGTAAGGGGACCCAGTACTTC. The whole variable domain, filled in from reference TRBV15 and TRBJ2-5, reads DAMVIQNPRYQVTQFGKPVTLSCSQTLNHNVMYWYQQKSSQAPKLLFHYYDKDFNNEADTPDNFQSRRPNTSFCFLDIRSPGLGDTAMYLCATRNRKGTQYFGPGTRLLVL.

This clonotype has a count of ten or more. This chain connects TRBV20-1 to TRBJ1-1; 7 bases line up with TRBD1. The CDR3 spans 14 residues. The V segment lost 7 bases and the J segment 5 bases; nucleotides outside the gene matches: 13. Germline assignment: CDR1 DFQATT and CDR2 SNEGSKA (reference sequence). The CDR3: CSVETPGGVTEAFF. The DNA for the CDR3 is TGCAGTGTCGAAACCCCAGGGGGAGTTACTGAAGCTTTCTTT.

This clonotype turned up a few times. The chain links TRBV7-9 to TRBJ2-4, with D maybe TRBD1 (6 bases). The CDR3 is made up of 14 amino acids. V shed 5 bases and J shed 5 bases, with 13 bases lying between them. The V gene's germline CDR1 is SEHNR and CDR2 FQNEAQ (reference sequence). The CDR3 is CASSTAGQQNIQYF. The CDR3 region has the DNA TGTGCCAGCAGCACCGCCGGACAGCAAAACATTCAGTACTTC.

This clonotype was seen many times. The chain joins TRBV10-3 to TRBJ2-7, with 8 bases lining up with TRBD1. Germline V CDR1 and CDR2: ENHRY, SYGVKD. This CDR3 has 16 residues. Germline trimming cut 0 bases from V and 1 base from J; bases unmatched to any gene: 5. CDR3 sequence: CAISESSRQGSYEQYF. For the CDR3, the DNA is TGTGCCATCAGTGAGTCGAGTAGACAGGGGTCCTACGAGCAGTACTTC.

This clonotype was recorded once. A read error may be the cause here, since a much bigger clone is one base away. The V and J genes are TRBV11-1 and TRBJ2-2; D uncertain. V was trimmed by 7 bases and J by 1 base, leaving 7 bases between them. From germline, CDR1 is SGHAT and CDR2 FQDESV (reference sequence). The CDR3 contains 13 residues. CDR3: CASTRRNTGELFF. The CDR3 DNA reads TGTGCCAGCACCCGACGGAACACCGGGGAGCTGTTTTTT.

This clonotype was counted between two and nine times. The rearrangement joins TRBV27 to TRBJ2-7; D is unresolved. The CDR3 loop spans 13 amino acids. Germline values: CDR1 MNHEY, CDR2 SMNVEV (reference sequence). V was shortened by 3 bases and J by 1 base, with 7 bases between the two germline ends. The CDR3 region is CASSFGRSYEQYF. The CDR3 DNA follows: TGTGCCAGCAGTTTCGGACGGTCCTACGAGCAGTACTTC.